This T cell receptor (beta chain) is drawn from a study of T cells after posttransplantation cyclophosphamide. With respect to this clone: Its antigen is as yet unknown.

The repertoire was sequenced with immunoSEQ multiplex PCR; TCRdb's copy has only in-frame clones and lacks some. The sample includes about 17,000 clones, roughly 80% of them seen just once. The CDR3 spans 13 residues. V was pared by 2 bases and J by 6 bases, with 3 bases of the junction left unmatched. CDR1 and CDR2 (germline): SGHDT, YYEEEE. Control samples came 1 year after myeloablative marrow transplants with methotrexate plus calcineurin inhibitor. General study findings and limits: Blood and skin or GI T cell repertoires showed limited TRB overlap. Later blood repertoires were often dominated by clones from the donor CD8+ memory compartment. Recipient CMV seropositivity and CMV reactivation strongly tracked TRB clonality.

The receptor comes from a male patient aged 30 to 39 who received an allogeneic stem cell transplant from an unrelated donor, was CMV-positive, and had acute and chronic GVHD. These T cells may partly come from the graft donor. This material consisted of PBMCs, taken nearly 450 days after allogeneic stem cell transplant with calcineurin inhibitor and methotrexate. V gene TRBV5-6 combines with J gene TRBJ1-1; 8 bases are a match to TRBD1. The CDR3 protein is CASSFGRGPEAFF. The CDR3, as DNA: TGTGCCAGCAGCTTCGGCAGGGGGCCTGAAGCTTTCTTT.